The 28 T cell receptor beta chains below come from one sample, sequenced in a study of control samples from healthy donors and cancer patients (dated by TCRdb to between 2020 and 2021). The method behind the library was the immunoSEQ multiplex PCR assay. TCRdb took this table from immuneACCESS and kept in-frame rearrangements with V and J called. Such tables lack part of the clones; where checked against another copy, unresolved V genes explain under half of the gap, and the rest is unexplained. The table for this sample lists about 140,000 clones; around nine tenths of them were counted only once. The ten largest clones add up to roughly 10% of the sample. The sequenced sample consisted of blood. The receptors were sampled from a man aged 30 to 45 in good health.

This chain joins TRBV30 and TRBJ2-2; tentative D call: TRBD1 (6 bases). This CDR3 is 16 amino acids long. The germline V and J ends were trimmed by 1 base and 1 base, with 13 bases remaining between them. Germline V CDR1 and CDR2: GTSNPN, SVGIG (reference sequence). CDR3: CAWSDLKGVNTGELFF. CDR3 DNA: TGTGCCTGGAGTGATTTAAAGGGGGTGAACACCGGGGAGCTGTTTTTT.

V and J are TRBV27 and TRBJ1-1; D remains unclear. V dropped 4 bases and J dropped 0 bases, with 15 bases sitting between them. The CDR3 sequence is 16 residues long. Germline CDR1 and CDR2: MNHEY and SMNVEV (reference sequence). The CDR3 here is CASSSSPYVVNTEAFF. Here the CDR3 DNA reads TGTGCCAGCAGTTCCAGCCCCTACGTGGTGAACACTGAAGCTTTCTTT.

The gene calls are TRBV28 and TRBJ1-2; 7 nucleotides align to TRBD1. Germline-derived CDR1 and CDR2 are MDHEN and SYDVKM. The V and J ends lost 7 bases and 6 bases, in that order; junction bases with no gene match: 8. This CDR3 is built from 13 residues. The CDR3 reads CASIKTGRNGYTF. In nucleotides, the CDR3 is TGTGCCAGCATTAAGACAGGGAGAAATGGCTACACCTTC.

The chain couples TRBV19 to TRBJ1-1, with D tentatively TRBD1 (5 bases). V was shortened by 3 bases and J by 3 bases, with 8 bases between the two germline ends. The CDR3 contains 13 residues. Germline CDR1 is LNHDA and CDR2 is SQIVND (reference sequence). CDR3 amino acids: CASSIAGDTEAFF. The DNA of the CDR3 is TGTGCCAGTAGTATCGCGGGGGACACTGAAGCTTTCTTT. Full variable domain (missing parts from reference TRBV19 and TRBJ1-1): DGGITQSPKYLFRKEGQNVTLSCEQNLNHDAMYWYRQDPGQGLRLIYYSQIVNDFQKGDIAEGYSVSREKKESFPLTVTSAQKNPTAFYLCASSIAGDTEAFFGQGTRLTVV.

The gene calls are TRBV6-5 and TRBJ1-6, with a tentative D call TRBD1 (6 bases). Per the germline V gene, CDR1 is MNHEY and CDR2 is SVGAGI. Trimming stripped 4 bases from V and 9 bases from J, with 16 bases between. This CDR3 comprises 15 residues. DNA of the CDR3: TGTGCCAGCAGTTCCCGCCCGACAGGATCTTCACCCCTCCACTTT. Its translation: CASSSRPTGSSPLHF.

In DNA, the CDR3 is TGTGCCAGCAGTTACAGAACGAACACTGAAGCTTTCTTT. Its protein product is CASSYRTNTEAFF. The J gene is TRBJ1-1, the V gene TRBV6-2 or TRBV6-3; no clear D. The CDR3 sequence is 13 residues long. In germline, CDR1 is MNHEY, CDR2 SVGEGT. The V end lost 2 bases, the J end lost 1 base, and 5 bases lay between the germline ends.

The rearrangement joins TRBV28 to TRBJ1-1; possible D gene TRBD1, 5 bases. The CDR3 consists of 12 residues. Trimming stripped 4 bases from V and 7 bases from J, with 10 bases between. Looked up from germline, CDR1 is MDHEN and CDR2 is SYDVKM. Written as DNA, the CDR3 is TGTGCCAGCAGTTCCAGACAGCGTGAAGCTTTCTTT. Its translation: CASSSRQREAFF. The complete variable domain, with remaining parts taken from reference TRBV28 and TRBJ1-1, reads DVKVTQSSRYLVKRTGEKVFLECVQDMDHENMFWYRQDPGLGLRLIYFSYDVKMKEKGDIPEGYSVSREKKERFSLILESASTNQTSMYLCASSSRQREAFFGQGTRLTVV.

The rearrangement uses TRBV14 and TRBJ1-1; D unclear. There are 16 residues in the CDR3. Germline-derived CDR1 and CDR2 are SGHDN and FVKESK. Trimming shortened V by 4 bases and J by 1 base, and 16 bases separated the two germline ends. The CDR3 DNA reads TGTGCCAGCAGCCTAACCGGAACAGTTCGGAACACTGAAGCTTTCTTT. Translation gives CASSLTGTVRNTEAFF.

J is TRBJ1-2 and V is TRBV2, with D hard to call. Looked up from germline, CDR1 is SNHLY and CDR2 is FYNNEI. The CDR3 length is 13 residues. The V end was cut by 0 bases, the J end by 4 bases, with 6 bases between. CDR3 loop: CASSEAVSYGYTF. CDR3 DNA sequence: TGTGCCAGCAGTGAAGCTGTCAGCTATGGCTACACCTTC.

The gene calls are TRBV5-4 and TRBJ1-2; D gene unclear. This CDR3 spans 14 amino acids. V was pared by 3 bases and J by 4 bases, with 13 bases between. Germline values: CDR1 SGHNT, CDR2 YYREEE (reference sequence). CDR3 amino acids: CASSSRREGYGYTF. The DNA of the CDR3 is TGTGCCAGCAGCTCCCGGCGGGAGGGCTATGGCTACACCTTC.

The V call is TRBV7-2, the J call TRBJ2-7; D unclear. The V end was cut by 2 bases, the J end by 7 bases, with 6 bases between. Germline V gene data show CDR1 as SGHTA and CDR2 as FQGNSA. The CDR3 contains 11 residues. CDR3 coding DNA: TGTGCCAGCAGCTTATCGGTGGAGCAGTACTTC. Translating gives CASSLSVEQYF.

On this clone itself: Compared with germline, one end of the junction differs, possibly owing to a read error. The genes are TRBV6-2 or TRBV6-3 and TRBJ1-1; unclear D gene. Looked up from germline, CDR1 is MNHEY and CDR2 is SVGEGT. CDR3 length: 12 residues. CDR3 protein: CASSSQTTEAFF. CDR3 coding DNA: TGTGCCAGCAGTTCCCAGACGACTGAGGCTTTCTTT.

V is TRBV7-9 and J is TRBJ1-1, with 10 nucleotides matching TRBD1. J lost 4 bases, V lost 5 bases, and 4 bases had no gene match. The germline gives CDR1 SEHNR, CDR2 FQNEAQ (reference sequence). This CDR3 is 14 amino acids long. CDR3 protein: CASSRGQGPTEAFF. In DNA form, the CDR3 reads TGTGCCAGCAGCAGGGGACAGGGGCCCACTGAAGCTTTCTTT.

The chain joins TRBV3-1 (or the pseudogene TRBV3-2) to TRBJ2-7; 8 nucleotides agree with TRBD1. The J segment lost 3 bases and the V segment lost 2 bases, leaving 3 bases of the junction unmatched. CDR3 size: 14 residues. CDR1 and CDR2 (germline): LGHDT, YNNKEL (reference sequence). The CDR3 loop is CASSQRQGSYEQYF. Here the CDR3 DNA reads TGTGCCAGCAGCCAACGACAGGGGAGCTACGAGCAGTACTTC.

The chain has TRBV28 and TRBJ2-2, with D possibly being TRBD2 (6 bases). Trimming removed 7 bases at V and 1 base at J, with 16 bases between. The CDR3 has 16 residues. CDR1 is MDHEN and CDR2 is SYDVKM in the germline V gene. This chain's CDR3 is CASIQYLGGNTGELFF. DNA for the CDR3: TGTGCCAGCATACAGTATCTCGGGGGGAACACCGGGGAGCTGTTTTTT.

V is TRBV2 and J is TRBJ1-5; the D gene is possibly TRBD1 (5 bases). The CDR3 runs 15 residues. Trimming took off 4 bases at V and 2 bases at J, with 12 bases between the two ends. The germline V gene has CDR1 SNHLY and CDR2 FYNNEI. The CDR3 DNA reads TGTGCCAGCAGTGGGGACGGGGCAGGCAATCAGCCCCAGCATTTT. Protein: CASSGDGAGNQPQHF.

This chain uses TRBV6-1 with TRBJ2-7, with a tentative D call TRBD2 (5 bases). V lost 2 bases to trimming and J lost 3 bases, with 8 bases between them. This CDR3 has 13 amino acids. Per the germline V gene, CDR1 is MNHNS and CDR2 is SASEGT. This chain's CDR3 is CASSERRGYEQYF. The CDR3 region has the DNA TGTGCCAGCAGTGAACGACGGGGCTACGAGCAGTACTTC.

This chain connects TRBV10-3 to TRBJ2-2; either TRBD1 or TRBD2 may fit D (5 bases each). V dropped 4 bases and J dropped 0 bases, with 12 bases sitting between them. The CDR3 runs 16 residues. The V gene's germline CDR1 is ENHRY and CDR2 SYGVKD. The CDR3 here is CAISGVEGTNTGELFF. The DNA of the CDR3 is TGTGCCATCAGTGGGGTCGAGGGGACGAACACCGGGGAGCTGTTTTTT.

The chain links TRBV7-6 to TRBJ1-3; D not resolved. The CDR3 runs 15 residues. Trimming pared 1 base from V and 3 bases from J, leaving 10 bases between. Germline V gives CDR1 SGHVS, CDR2 FNYEAQ. The CDR3: CASSLDDGYGNTIYF. The CDR3 nucleotides are TGTGCCAGCAGCTTAGACGACGGCTATGGAAACACCATATATTTT.

The chain carries TRBV19 and TRBJ1-5; D gene uncertain. V lost 3 bases, J lost 7 bases, and 7 bases lay in between. The CDR3 runs to 12 residues. Germline V gives CDR1 LNHDA, CDR2 SQIVND (reference sequence). The CDR3 DNA reads as TGTGCCAGTAGTATTGGCGTACAGCCCCAGCATTTT. Translated, it gives CASSIGVQPQHF.

This sequence joins TRBV28 and TRBJ1-4, with 10 bases that match TRBD1. The CDR3 loop spans 17 amino acids. Trimming at V came to 4 bases and at J to 8 bases, leaving 13 bases not matched to a gene. Germline V lookup: CDR1 MDHEN, CDR2 SYDVKM. The CDR3 sequence: CASSSLAYGQGGEKLFF. CDR3 nucleotide sequence: TGTGCCAGCAGTTCTTTAGCCTATGGACAGGGGGGCGAAAAACTGTTTTTT.

The chain recombines TRBV28 with TRBJ1-1; D gene ambiguous. Deletions cut 0 bases from V and 1 base from J, with 15 bases between. Germline V gene lookup returns CDR1 MDHEN and CDR2 SYDVKM. The CDR3 length is 17 residues. This CDR3 reads CASSLWRLSDSNTEAFF. In DNA, the CDR3 is TGTGCCAGCAGTTTATGGCGATTGTCGGACTCGAACACTGAAGCTTTCTTT.

The chain employs TRBV5-1 and TRBJ1-2; maybe TRBD1 (6 bases). Per germline, CDR1 SGHRS and CDR2 YFSETQ. The germline V and J ends were trimmed by 4 bases and 7 bases, with 20 bases remaining between them. The CDR3 has 15 amino acids. The CDR3: CASSPNLGGARGYTF. CDR3 DNA: TGCGCCAGCAGCCCCAATTTAGGGGGGGCGCGTGGCTACACCTTC.

This chain links TRBV11-2 with TRBJ2-7; D uncertain. V was shortened by 5 bases and J by 2 bases, with 16 bases between the two germline ends. From germline, CDR1 is SGHAT and CDR2 FQNNGV. This CDR3 region has 15 residues. For the CDR3, the DNA is TGTGCCAGCAGCCAAGGTCACGGGTCAGCCTACGAGCAGTACTTC. The encoded protein is CASSQGHGSAYEQYF.

The CDR3 nucleotides read TGTGCCAGTAGTCCCCAGGACAGCTCCTACAATGAGCAGTTCTTC. Translated, it gives CASSPQDSSYNEQFF. V gene TRBV19 combines with J gene TRBJ2-1, with D tentatively TRBD1 (6 bases). Between the trimmed V and J ends, which lost 5 bases and 0 bases, there was a span of 11 bases. This CDR3 is built from 15 residues. Germline assignment: CDR1 LNHDA and CDR2 SQIVND (reference sequence). Full variable domain (missing parts from reference TRBV19 and TRBJ2-1): DGGITQSPKYLFRKEGQNVTLSCEQNLNHDAMYWYRQDPGQGLRLIYYSQIVNDFQKGDIAEGYSVSREKKESFPLTVTSAQKNPTAFYLCASSPQDSSYNEQFFGPGTRLTVL.

This sequence joins TRBV9 and TRBJ2-5, with D perhaps matching TRBD2 (5 bases). In germline, CDR1 is SGDLS, CDR2 YYNGEE. With 5 bases removed from V and 5 bases from J, the gap between germline ends came to 13 bases. The CDR3 has 13 amino acids. The CDR3 nucleotides are TGTGCCAGCAGTCCCGAGGGATTGGAGACCCAGTACTTC. This encodes CASSPEGLETQYF.

The chain has TRBV30 and TRBJ2-5; D gene ambiguous. The CDR3 runs to 13 residues. Trimming cost V 0 bases and J 3 bases, with 8 bases left between them. Looked up from germline, CDR1 is GTSNPN and CDR2 is SVGIG (reference sequence). In nucleotides, the CDR3 is TGTGCCTGGAGTGTACTGAGAGAAGAGACCCAGTACTTC. This encodes CAWSVLREETQYF.

The chain combines TRBV28 with TRBJ1-1; no definite D call. V gave up 2 bases and J gave up 2 bases, with 9 bases separating them. The CDR3 spans 14 residues. Germline V gene lookup returns CDR1 MDHEN and CDR2 SYDVKM. Written as DNA, the CDR3 is TGTGCCAGCAGTTTACTGGGGATTAACACTGAAGCTTTCTTT. Translating it yields CASSLLGINTEAFF.